This record covers a single TCR beta chain. The antigen remains unidentified. These data originate in a study of beta chain features in type 1 diabetes. Study-level findings and limits: Patients with Type 1 diabetes showed moderately but significantly shorter TCRB CDR3s in all four CD4+ subsets.

Naive, central memory, regulatory and stem cell-like memory cells within the CD4+ compartment were sorted using CD45RO/CCR7/CD25/CD127/CD95/CD27. Of the isolated RNA, all was reverse transcribed, and so the sequenced material was expressed TCRB transcripts. Clones were read by immunoSEQ multiplex PCR, and TCRdb kept only the in-frame ones, dropping some. The sample has around 130,000 clones, 15% to 20% seen once. CDR3 length: 14 residues. CDR1 SNHLY and CDR2 FYNNEI come from the germline V gene. Trimming took 3 bases from V and 6 from J, leaving 9 bases between them. This sequence originates from a man in his thirties or forties with type 1 diabetes. The sample consisted of central memory CD4+ T cells from blood. The rearrangement uses TRBV2 and TRBJ1-6, with D tentatively TRBD1 (5 bases). CDR3 loop: CASSDGQPNSPLHF. The DNA for the CDR3 is TGTGCCAGCAGTGACGGACAACCTAATTCACCCCTCCACTTT. Drawing the rest from reference TRBV2 and TRBJ1-6, the complete variable domain is EPEVTQTPSHQVTQMGQEVILRCVPISNHLYFYWYRQILGQKVEFLVSFYNNEISEKSEIFDDQFSVERPDGSNFTLKIRSTKLEDSAMYFCASSDGQPNSPLHFGNGTRLTVT.